The 5 T cell receptor beta chains in this list originate from one sample, sequenced in a study of Ad26.COV2.S vaccination and SARS-CoV-2 variants. Indicated treatment: some 20 received Ad26.COV2.S at low or high dose, single or two shots; 5 received placebo; per-sample allocation not given. Day 63 after the first injection of vaccine or placebo was the sampling time. Sequenced by immunoSEQ multiplex PCR; TCRdb stores in-frame clones only, minus some. The sample holds a few hundred thousand clones; 75% to 95% are singletons and the top ten take 10% to 15%. This material consisted of peripheral blood, taken in a trial of Ad26.COV2.S vaccine versus placebo. These receptors were obtained from a person between 18 and 59 years old who received the Ad26.COV2.S COVID-19 vaccine or a placebo.

DNA of the CDR3: TGTGCCAGTAAGGGAGTTAACACCGGGGAGCTGTTTTTT. Protein: CASKGVNTGELFF. The V call is TRBV19, the J call TRBJ2-2; D possibly corresponds to TRBD2 (5 bases). Germline V gene sequence: CDR1 LNHDA, CDR2 SQIVND (reference sequence). V lost 7 bases and J 2 bases, leaving 8 bases between the germline ends. This CDR3 is built from 13 residues.

This chain links TRBV7-9 with TRBJ2-3; D gene unclear. Germline V gene sequence: CDR1 SEHNR, CDR2 FQNEAQ (reference sequence). V was pared by 3 bases and J by 4 bases, with 8 bases between. This CDR3 has 13 residues. CDR3 amino acids: CASSLRSSDTQYF. CDR3 DNA sequence: TGTGCCAGCAGCTTGCGGTCCTCAGATACGCAGTATTTT.

The V call is TRBV3-1 (or the pseudogene TRBV3-2), the J call TRBJ2-7; 8 bases align to TRBD2. Germline CDR1 reads LGHDT; CDR2 reads YNNKEL (reference sequence). V dropped 0 bases and J dropped 5; count of bases not matched to a gene: 12. The CDR3 covers 17 residues. CDR3 sequence: CASSQDRGGLPIHEQYF. The CDR3 nucleotides are TGTGCCAGCAGCCAAGATCGGGGGGGACTACCCATCCACGAGCAGTACTTC.

The chain links TRBV19 to TRBJ2-4, with D possibly TRBD2 on 6 matching bases. V was clipped by 5 bases and J by 5 bases, with 22 bases between them. The CDR3 consists of 17 residues. Germline CDR1 and CDR2: LNHDA and SQIVND (reference sequence). CDR3 bases: TGTGCCAGTAGTTCTCCTATGCGGGGCGGCATGGAAAACATTCAGTACTTC. Translation gives CASSSPMRGGMENIQYF. Full variable domain (rest looked up from reference TRBV19 and TRBJ2-4): DGGITQSPKYLFRKEGQNVTLSCEQNLNHDAMYWYRQDPGQGLRLIYYSQIVNDFQKGDIAEGYSVSREKKESFPLTVTSAQKNPTAFYLCASSSPMRGGMENIQYFGAGTRLSVL.

The J gene is TRBJ2-6, the V gene TRBV5-1; a possible D gene is TRBD2 (6 bases). Germline CDR1 is SGHRS and CDR2 is YFSETQ. This CDR3 is built from 17 residues. The V gene lost 0 bases and the J gene lost 2 bases, with 12 bases spanning the gap. CDR3 DNA sequence: TGCGCCAGCAGCTTGGCCCCCGGGGGTGCTGGGGCCAACGTCCTGACTTTC. Protein: CASSLAPGGAGANVLTF.